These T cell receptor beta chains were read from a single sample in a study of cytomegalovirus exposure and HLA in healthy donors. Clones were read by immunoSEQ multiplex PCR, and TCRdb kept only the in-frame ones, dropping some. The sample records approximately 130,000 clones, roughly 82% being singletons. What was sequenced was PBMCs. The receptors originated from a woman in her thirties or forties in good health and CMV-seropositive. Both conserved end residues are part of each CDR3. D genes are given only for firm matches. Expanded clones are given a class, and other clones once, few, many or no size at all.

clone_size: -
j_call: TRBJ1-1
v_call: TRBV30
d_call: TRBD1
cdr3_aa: CAYTGQANTEAFF
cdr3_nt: TGTGCCTATACGGGACAGGCGAACACTGAAGCTTTCTTT

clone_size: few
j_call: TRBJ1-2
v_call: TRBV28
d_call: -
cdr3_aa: CAAEGTNYGYTF
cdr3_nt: TGTGCCGCGGAGGGCACGAACTATGGCTACACCTTC

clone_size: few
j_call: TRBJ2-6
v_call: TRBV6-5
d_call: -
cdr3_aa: CAIGGERTGANVLTF
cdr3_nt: TGTGCCATAGGGGGGGAAAGAACTGGGGCCAACGTCCTGACTTTC

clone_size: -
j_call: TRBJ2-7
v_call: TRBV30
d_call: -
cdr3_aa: CAWALGGSSYEQYF
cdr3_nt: TGTGCCTGGGCGCTTGGGGGGTCTTCCTACGAGCAGTACTTC

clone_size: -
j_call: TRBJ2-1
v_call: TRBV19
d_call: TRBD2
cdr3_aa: CASSSHTGLAGFAEQFF
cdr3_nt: TGTGCCAGTAGTTCCCACACGGGACTAGCGGGATTCGCTGAGCAGTTCTTC

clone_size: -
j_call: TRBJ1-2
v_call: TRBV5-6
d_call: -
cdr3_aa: CASSLTGANYGYTF
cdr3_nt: TGTGCCAGCAGCTTGACGGGTGCCAACTATGGCTACACCTTC

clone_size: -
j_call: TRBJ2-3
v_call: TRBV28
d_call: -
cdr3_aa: CASSFSNSIDTQYF
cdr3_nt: TGTGCCAGCAGTTTCAGTAATTCCATCGATACGCAGTATTTT

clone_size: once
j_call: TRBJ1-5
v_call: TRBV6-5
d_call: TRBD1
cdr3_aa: CASSYATGKNQPQHF
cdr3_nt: TGTGCCAGCAGTTACGCGACAGGGAAGAATCAGCCCCAGCATTTT

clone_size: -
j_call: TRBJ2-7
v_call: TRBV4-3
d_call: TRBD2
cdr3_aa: CASSAYSGGNSYEQYF
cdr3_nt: TGCGCCAGCAGCGCCTATAGCGGGGGAAACTCCTACGAGCAGTACTTC

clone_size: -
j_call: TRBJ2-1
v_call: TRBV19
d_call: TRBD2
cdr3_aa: CASSPSGAGSEQFF
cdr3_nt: TGTGCCAGTAGTCCTAGCGGGGCTGGGAGTGAGCAGTTCTTC

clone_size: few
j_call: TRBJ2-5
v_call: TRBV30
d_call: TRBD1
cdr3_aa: CAWGTGGRETQYF
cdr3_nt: TGTGCCTGGGGGACAGGGGGAAGAGAGACCCAGTACTTC

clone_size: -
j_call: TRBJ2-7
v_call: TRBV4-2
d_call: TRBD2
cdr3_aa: CASSQLGTSGYEQYF
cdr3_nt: TGTGCCAGCAGCCAATTGGGGACTAGCGGCTACGAGCAGTACTTC

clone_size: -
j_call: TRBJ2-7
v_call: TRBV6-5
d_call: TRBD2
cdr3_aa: CASSYSTSGRYEQYF
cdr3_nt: TGTGCCAGCAGTTACTCCACTAGCGGGAGGTACGAGCAGTACTTC

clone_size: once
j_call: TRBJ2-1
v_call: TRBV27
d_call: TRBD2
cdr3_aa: CASSWSGRAGEQFF
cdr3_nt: TGTGCCAGCAGTTGGAGCGGGAGGGCCGGTGAGCAGTTCTTC

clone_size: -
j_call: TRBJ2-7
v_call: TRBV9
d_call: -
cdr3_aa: CASSVTGPYEQYF
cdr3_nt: TGTGCCAGCAGCGTCACAGGGCCCTACGAGCAGTACTTC

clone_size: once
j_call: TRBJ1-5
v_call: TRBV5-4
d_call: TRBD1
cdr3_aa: CASSSGQGSNQPQHF
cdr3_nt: TGTGCCAGCAGCTCGGGACAGGGTAGCAATCAGCCCCAGCATTTT

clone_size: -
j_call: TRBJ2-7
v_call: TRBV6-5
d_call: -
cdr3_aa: CASSYSSASLYEQYF
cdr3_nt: TGTGCCAGCAGTTACTCGAGTGCTAGTCTATACGAGCAGTACTTC

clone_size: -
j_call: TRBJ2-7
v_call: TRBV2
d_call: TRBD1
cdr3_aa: CASSGDREAYEQYF
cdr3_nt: TGTGCCAGCAGTGGGGACAGGGAGGCCTACGAGCAGTACTTC

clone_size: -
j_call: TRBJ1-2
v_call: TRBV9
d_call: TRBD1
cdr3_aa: CASSETTGQVYGYTF
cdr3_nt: TGTGCCAGCAGCGAAACGACGGGACAGGTTTATGGCTACACCTTC

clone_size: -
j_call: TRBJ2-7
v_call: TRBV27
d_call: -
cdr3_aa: CASSLDRRSEQYF
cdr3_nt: TGTGCCAGCAGTTTAGATCGGAGGAGCGAGCAGTACTTC

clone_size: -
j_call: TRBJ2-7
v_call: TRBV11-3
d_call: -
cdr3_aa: CASSLDFSLAKSYEQYF
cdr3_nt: TGTGCCAGCAGCTTAGATTTTAGCCTAGCGAAATCCTACGAGCAGTACTTC

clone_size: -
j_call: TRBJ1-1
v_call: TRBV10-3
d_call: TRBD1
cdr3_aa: CAIRGSGGQEAFF
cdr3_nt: TGTGCCATCAGGGGGTCCGGGGGACAGGAAGCTTTCTTT